This T cell receptor (beta chain) came from a study of shared clonotypes between healthy human individuals. This CDR3 region has 13 residues. Germline V CDR1 and CDR2: MDHEN, SYDVKM. V gave up 6 bases and J gave up 5 bases, with 13 bases separating them. Sequencing was performed with immunoSEQ multiplex PCR; in TCRdb, only in-frame clones are kept and a portion is missing. The data show roughly 650,000 clones, more than 95% seen once. This clone was detected only once. The chain recombines TRBV28 with TRBJ1-2; weak D call: TRBD1 (5 bases). Sequenced input: naive CD4+ T cells sorted from blood. Sample subset: CD45RA+ positively selected. This receptor was identified in a woman aged 25 to 39 in good health. The CDR3 is CASRSGTPYGYTF. The CDR3 DNA reads TGTGCCAGCAGATCCGGGACGCCGTATGGCTACACCTTC.